The 29 T cell receptor beta chains listed next were all sequenced from one sample in a study of shared clonotypes between healthy human individuals. The repertoire was sequenced with immunoSEQ multiplex PCR; TCRdb's copy has only in-frame clones and lacks some. Seen here are about 300,000 clones, over 65% observed once, and the top ten hold 10%. Sequencing used memory CD4+ T cells sorted from blood. Subset: CD45RA-negative fraction. The origin of the receptors is a man aged 30 to 45 in good health.

CDR3 residues: CASRNTGDVHEQYF. The CDR3 DNA reads TGTGCCAGCAGGAATACAGGGGATGTCCACGAGCAGTACTTC. V gene TRBV7-8 combines with J gene TRBJ2-7, with TRBD1 matching 7 bases. The CDR3 consists of 14 residues. Trimming at V came to 6 bases and at J to 5 bases, leaving 10 bases not matched to a gene. Germline values: CDR1 SGHVS, CDR2 FQNEAQ.

The chain is built from TRBV28 and TRBJ1-3, with 7 bases fitting TRBD1. The CDR3 totals 16 residues. CDR1 is MDHEN, CDR2 SYDVKM, per germline. V lost 6 bases and J lost 2; bases outside the gene matches: 10. The CDR3 sequence: CASSLGGQVTGNTIYF. CDR3 in DNA: TGTGCCAGCAGCTTGGGAGGACAGGTTACTGGAAACACCATATATTTT.

The rearrangement uses TRBV30 and TRBJ2-6, with D tentatively TRBD1 (6 bases). The CDR3 totals 15 residues. V dropped 1 base and J dropped 2 bases, with 9 bases sitting between them. Germline assignment: CDR1 GTSNPN and CDR2 SVGIG (reference sequence). CDR3 in DNA: TGTGCCTGGAGTGGTGGGGGCGCTGGGGCCAACGTCCTGACTTTC. Protein: CAWSGGGAGANVLTF.

This chain uses TRBV19 with TRBJ2-2; TRBD1 agrees at 7 bases. CDR1 and CDR2 (germline): LNHDA, SQIVND (reference sequence). V lost 7 bases to trimming and J lost 5 bases; unmatched junction nucleotides: 7. The CDR3 has 14 amino acids. The CDR3 loop is CASTPGGNTGELFF. In DNA form, the CDR3 reads TGTGCCAGTACCCCAGGGGGTAATACCGGGGAGCTGTTTTTT. The full variable domain, rest sourced from reference TRBV19 and TRBJ2-2, is DGGITQSPKYLFRKEGQNVTLSCEQNLNHDAMYWYRQDPGQGLRLIYYSQIVNDFQKGDIAEGYSVSREKKESFPLTVTSAQKNPTAFYLCASTPGGNTGELFFGEGSRLTVL.

A remark on this clone: Its ends do not fully match the called genes, so a read error is possible. The identical CDR3 is also encoded by other nucleotide sequences in the sample. The chain joins TRBV6-1 to TRBJ2-7, with 13 bases aligning to TRBD2. Germline loops: CDR1 MNHNS, CDR2 SASEGT. The CDR3 is made up of 14 amino acids. The CDR3 coding sequence is TGCGCCAGCCAACTAGCGGGAGGGTCCTACGAGCAGTACTTC. It specifies CASQLAGGSYEQYF.

This chain links TRBV6-5 with TRBJ2-7; TRBD1 or TRBD2 may be the D gene (5 bases each). Per germline, CDR1 MNHEY and CDR2 SVGAGI. CDR3 length: 13 residues. Trimming cost V 2 bases and J 5 bases, with 10 bases left between them. The CDR3 loop reads CASSYPGTHEQYF. The DNA for the CDR3 is TGTGCCAGCAGTTACCCAGGGACCCACGAGCAGTACTTC.

The rearrangement links TRBV7-2 to TRBJ2-7; 12 nucleotides agree with TRBD2. The germline CDR1 and CDR2 sequences are SGHTA and FQGNSA. V shed 2 bases and J 3 bases; nucleotides not matched to a gene: 8. CDR3 size: 17 residues. CDR3 DNA sequence: TGTGCCAGCAGCTTACCTCGACCGGGACTAGCGGGCTACGAGCAGTACTTC. This sequence encodes CASSLPRPGLAGYEQYF. Together with reference TRBV7-2 and TRBJ2-7, the CDR3 gives the full variable domain: GAGVSQSPSNKVTEKGKDVELRCDPISGHTALYWYRQSLGQGLEFLIYFQGNSAPDKSGLPSDRFSAERTGGSVSTLTIQRTQQEDSAVYLCASSLPRPGLAGYEQYFGPGTRLTVT.

The chain carries TRBV5-4 and TRBJ2-1; D is uncertain. The CDR3 runs to 14 residues. V was pared by 1 base and J by 6 bases, with 11 bases between. Germline V CDR1 and CDR2: SGHNT, YYREEE (reference sequence). The CDR3 here is CASSLPIVSNEQFF. The CDR3 bases are TGTGCCAGCAGCTTGCCCATCGTAAGCAATGAGCAGTTCTTC.

This rearrangement joins TRBV28 to TRBJ2-4; 11 bases are shared with TRBD2. The CDR3 is 24 amino acids. Germline assignment: CDR1 MDHEN and CDR2 SYDVKM. V shed 2 bases, J shed 0 bases, and the junction held 24 bases outside the gene matches. Here the CDR3 DNA reads TGTGCCAGCAGTTTACAGGGCGAGCCTGGAGGTAGCGGGAGGGCCTCTATAGCCAAAAACATTCAGTACTTC. This gives the protein CASSLQGEPGGSGRASIAKNIQYF.

This clone was counted once. This chain joins TRBV5-1 and TRBJ2-7; weak D call: TRBD1 (6 bases). Trimming cost V 1 base and J 9 bases, with 17 bases left between them. From germline, CDR1 is SGHRS and CDR2 YFSETQ. The CDR3 totals 14 residues. The CDR3 bases are TGCGCCAGCAGCTTGTGGACGGATGGGGGCGGGCAGTACTTC. Protein product: CASSLWTDGGGQYF.

The gene calls are TRBV19 and TRBJ1-2, with no clear D. The V end lost 3 bases, the J end lost 8 bases, and 13 bases lay between the germline ends. The CDR3 spans 13 residues. CDR1 and CDR2 (germline): LNHDA, SQIVND (reference sequence). For the CDR3, the DNA is TGTGCCAGTAGTATGAATTTGGTCGGCGGCTACACCTTC. This gives the protein CASSMNLVGGYTF.

The chain carries TRBV12-2 and TRBJ2-3. TRBV12-2 is labeled a pseudogene. The CDR3 totals 17 residues. This chain's CDR3 is CASRLALAGRDTDTQYF. The CDR3 coding sequence is TGTGCAAGTCGCTTAGCGCTAGCAGGGCGAGACACAGATACGCAGTATTTT.

The chain links TRBV11-2 to TRBJ2-6, with 7 bases aligning to TRBD2. The CDR3 extends over 15 amino acids. CDR1 SGHAT and CDR2 FQNNGV come from the germline V gene. The V and J ends lost 0 bases and 7 bases, in that order; junction bases with no gene match: 3. The DNA of the CDR3 is TGTGCCAGCAGCTTAGATTGGGGGGGAGCCAACGTCCTGACTTTC. Encoded protein: CASSLDWGGANVLTF. The full variable domain, in which reference TRBV11-2 and TRBJ2-6 provide the parts outside the CDR3, is EAGVAQSPRYKIIEKRQSVAFWCNPISGHATLYWYQQILGQGPKLLIQFQNNGVVDDSQLPKDRFSAERLKGVDSTLKIQPAKLEDSAVYLCASSLDWGGANVLTFGAGSRLTVL.

This chain joins TRBV5-1 and TRBJ2-6; D call uncertain. This CDR3 region has 16 residues. Germline values: CDR1 SGHRS, CDR2 YFSETQ. V dropped 6 bases and J dropped 4 bases, with 17 bases sitting between them. CDR3 sequence (DNA): TGCGCCAGCAACCTAATGGACGCCCACGGGGCCAACGTCCTGACTTTC. The encoded protein is CASNLMDAHGANVLTF.

This sequence joins TRBV25-1 and TRBJ2-5; D is possibly TRBD1 (5 bases). V lost 6 bases and J 5 bases, leaving 10 bases between the germline ends. Germline lookup yields CDR1 MGHDK and CDR2 SYGVNS. The CDR3 sequence is 12 residues long. CDR3: CASSRVWETQYF. In DNA form, the CDR3 reads TGTGCCAGCAGCAGGGTATGGGAGACCCAGTACTTC.

The chain joins TRBV30 to TRBJ2-1, with 11 bases that match TRBD1. CDR1 is GTSNPN, CDR2 SVGIG, per germline (reference sequence). The V segment lost 3 bases and the J segment 11 bases; nucleotides outside the gene matches: 6. This CDR3 is built from 13 residues. CDR3 loop: CAWRIRTGGQQFF. As DNA, the CDR3 is TGTGCCTGGAGGATAAGGACAGGGGGCCAGCAGTTCTTC.

This chain uses TRBV9 with TRBJ2-7, with TRBD1 identical over 8 bases. This CDR3 region has 15 residues. V shed 0 bases and J 3 bases; nucleotides not matched to a gene: 5. CDR1 is SGDLS, CDR2 YYNGEE, per germline. In DNA form, the CDR3 reads TGTGCCAGCAGCGTAGCCCAGGGGGCAGGCTACGAGCAGTACTTC. As protein: CASSVAQGAGYEQYF. Based on the CDR3 plus reference TRBV9 and TRBJ2-7, the full variable domain is DSGVTQTPKHLITATGQRVTLRCSPRSGDLSVYWYQQSLDQGLQFLIQYYNGEERAKGNILERFSAQQFPDLHSELNLSSLELGDSALYFCASSVAQGAGYEQYFGPGTRLTVT.

This clone was seen a few times. This sample also contains other DNA sequences that code for the same CDR3. The chain joins TRBV5-6 to TRBJ1-3, with TRBD1 matching 8 bases. V trimming: 4 bases; J trimming: 2 bases; junction bases outside the gene matches: 5. The CDR3 totals 15 residues. CDR1 SGHDT and CDR2 YYEEEE come from the germline V gene. The CDR3 DNA sequence: TGTGCCAGCAGCCCCTTGGACAGGGCTGGAAACACCATATATTTT. As protein: CASSPLDRAGNTIYF.

The V call is TRBV11-2, the J call TRBJ1-1; the match to TRBD1 covers 7 bases. CDR1 and CDR2 from the germline V gene are SGHAT and FQNNGV. There are 13 residues in the CDR3. V was pared by 5 bases and J by 5 bases, with 5 bases of the junction left unmatched. The CDR3 bases are TGTGCCAGCAGCCAACAGGGGAGTACTGAAGCTTTCTTT. This gives the protein CASSQQGSTEAFF.

V usage is TRBV20-1 and J usage is TRBJ2-5; tentative D call: TRBD2 (6 bases). CDR3 length equals 11 residues. The ends were cut back, 3 bases at V and 5 bases at J, with 7 bases in the middle. Germline loops: CDR1 DFQATT, CDR2 SNEGSKA (reference sequence). The CDR3 DNA follows: TGCAGTGCTAGTGGGGGGGAGACCCAGTACTTC. Translated, it gives CSASGGETQYF.

As to this clone: In the same sample, other DNA sequences code for this CDR3. The chain combines TRBV7-9 with TRBJ1-3, with D perhaps matching TRBD1 (6 bases). V was clipped by 5 bases and J by 0 bases, with 11 bases between them. The CDR3 runs to 15 residues. CDR1 SEHNR and CDR2 FQNEAQ come from the germline V gene (reference sequence). In nucleotides, the CDR3 is TGTGCCAGCAGCCCCGGGACAAACTCTGGAAACACCATATATTTT. Amino acids: CASSPGTNSGNTIYF.

This clone was seen only once. One end of the junction does not line up with germline, which may come from a read error. The rearrangement uses TRBV6-5 and TRBJ1-2; 10 nucleotides align to TRBD1. The germline V gene encodes CDR1 MNHEY and CDR2 SVGAGI. CDR3 length equals 12 residues. The DNA of the CDR3 is TGTGCCAGCAGAGCCCGGGACAGGGGTGCATCATTC. Protein: CASRARDRGASF.

The chain links TRBV5-3 to TRBJ1-1; 9 bases agree with TRBD1. TRBV5-3 is filed as an ORF, its function uncertain. V gave up 5 bases and J gave up 1 base; unmatched junction bases: 12. The CDR3 length is 17 residues. The CDR3 loop is CARRSRRTGAENTEAFF. The CDR3 nucleotides are TGTGCCAGAAGGTCCCGTCGGACAGGGGCGGAGAACACTGAAGCTTTCTTT.

V and J are TRBV2 and TRBJ2-1; possibly TRBD1 or TRBD2 for D (5 bases each). The CDR3 has 14 residues. The V gene's germline CDR1 is SNHLY and CDR2 FYNNEI. V lost 3 bases to trimming and J lost 6 bases, with 12 bases between them. The CDR3 DNA is TGTGCCAGCAGTGACAGGGCGGGCCGCAATGAGCAGTTCTTC. This sequence encodes CASSDRAGRNEQFF.

This clone was counted a single time. The V gene is TRBV5-5, the J gene TRBJ2-7; D unclear. The germline CDR1 and CDR2 sequences are SGHKS and YYEKEE (reference sequence). CDR3 size: 13 residues. The V end was cut by 2 bases, the J end by 1 base, with 7 bases between. Here the CDR3 reads CASSFGRSYEQYF. CDR3 DNA: TGTGCCAGCAGCTTCGGCAGATCCTACGAGCAGTACTTC.

This clone is a singleton in its sample. This chain links TRBV15 with TRBJ2-5; 7 bases line up with TRBD1. The V gene's germline CDR1 is LNHNV and CDR2 YYDKDF (reference sequence). The CDR3 is made up of 14 amino acids. With 1 base clipped from V and 5 bases from J, the junction kept 4 bases outside the gene matches. The CDR3 bases are TGTGCCACCAGCAGAGGTCCGGACAGGGAGACCCAGTACTTC. Its translation: CATSRGPDRETQYF.

This rearrangement joins TRBV6-5 to TRBJ2-1; no clear D gene. The germline V and J ends were trimmed by 4 bases and 6 bases, with 13 bases remaining between them. In germline, CDR1 is MNHEY, CDR2 SVGAGI. This CDR3 has 14 amino acids. CDR3: CASSSRSRTNEQFF. DNA for the CDR3: TGTGCCAGCAGTTCCCGATCTAGGACCAATGAGCAGTTCTTC.

The genes are TRBV7-6 and TRBJ2-5; TRBD1 aligns across 10 bases. The J call may be faulty, since TRBJ2-7 better matches the DNA end. The CDR3 consists of 15 residues. Germline V gene sequence: CDR1 SGHVS, CDR2 FNYEAQ. DNA of the CDR3: TGTGCCAGCAGCTTTCAGACAGGGGGCACCTACGAGCAGTACTTC. It translates to CASSFQTGGTYEQYF.

This clone has a count of ten or more. The rearrangement links TRBV18 to TRBJ2-7; TRBD1 is a possible D gene (5 bases). Germline assignment: CDR1 KGHSH and CDR2 LQKENI. Deletions cut 3 bases from V and 5 bases from J, with 11 bases between. The CDR3 spans 13 residues. CDR3 loop: CASSPAGSHEQYF. CDR3 coding DNA: TGTGCCAGCTCACCGGCAGGGTCCCACGAGCAGTACTTC.